Listed below are T cell receptor beta chains from one sample, sequenced in a study of cytomegalovirus exposure and HLA in healthy donors. Profiled with immunoSEQ multiplex PCR; TCRdb holds only in-frame clones, not every one. This table has about 140,000 clones, roughly 80% appearing once. Source material: PBMCs. Receptor source: a young man in good health and CMV-seropositive. The CDR3 runs from the conserved cysteine through the conserved F or W. Fields, in order: D gene, J gene, V gene, clone size, CDR3 protein, CDR3 DNA. D genes are given only for firm matches. Expanded clones get a size class; other rows say once, few or many, or leave the size out.

d_gene: TRBD2
j_gene: TRBJ2-1
v_gene: TRBV13
abundance: few
CDR3aa: CACSPIGLAGGNEQFF
CDR3nt: TGTGCCTGCAGCCCTATTGGACTAGCGGGAGGGAATGAGCAGTTCTTC

d_gene: TRBD1
j_gene: TRBJ2-5
v_gene: TRBV9
abundance: NA
CDR3aa: CASSSRRGTETQYF
CDR3nt: TGTGCCAGCAGCTCTCGCAGGGGGACGGAGACCCAGTACTTC

d_gene: NA
j_gene: TRBJ2-7
v_gene: TRBV6-1
abundance: NA
CDR3aa: CASSDSSYEQYF
CDR3nt: TGTGCCAGCAGTGACAGCTCCTACGAGCAGTACTTC

d_gene: NA
j_gene: TRBJ2-1
v_gene: TRBV7-3
abundance: NA
CDR3aa: CASSLNLGYGEQFF
CDR3nt: TGTGCCAGCAGTCTTAATCTAGGCTACGGTGAGCAGTTCTTC

d_gene: TRBD2
j_gene: TRBJ2-2
v_gene: TRBV28
abundance: NA
CDR3aa: CASSILNWLAGKNGELFF
CDR3nt: TGTGCCAGCAGTATACTTAATTGGCTAGCGGGAAAAAATGGGGAGCTGTTTTTT

d_gene: TRBD1
j_gene: TRBJ2-1
v_gene: TRBV5-1
abundance: NA
CDR3aa: CASSLLTGLYNEQFF
CDR3nt: TGCGCCAGCAGCTTGTTGACAGGGCTTTACAATGAGCAGTTCTTC

d_gene: NA
j_gene: TRBJ2-1
v_gene: TRBV2
abundance: NA
CDR3aa: CASRYSSYNEQFF
CDR3nt: TGTGCCAGCAGATATAGCTCCTACAATGAGCAGTTCTTC

d_gene: NA
j_gene: TRBJ2-1
v_gene: TRBV7-9
abundance: NA
CDR3aa: CASSDPGGLSNEQFF
CDR3nt: TGTGCCAGCAGCGACCCGGGTGGACTCTCGAATGAGCAGTTCTTC

d_gene: TRBD2
j_gene: TRBJ2-5
v_gene: TRBV30
abundance: NA
CDR3aa: CAWSGSGRRETQYF
CDR3nt: TGTGCCTGGAGTGGGAGCGGGAGGAGAGAGACCCAGTACTTC

d_gene: TRBD1
j_gene: TRBJ1-1
v_gene: TRBV10-3
abundance: once
CDR3aa: CAIRPDRARGLSEAFF
CDR3nt: TGTGCCATCAGGCCGGACAGGGCGCGAGGTTTGTCTGAAGCTTTCTTT

d_gene: NA
j_gene: TRBJ1-2
v_gene: TRBV28
abundance: NA
CDR3aa: CASSLGGGNYGYTF
CDR3nt: TGTGCCAGCAGTTTGGGGGGTGGAAACTATGGCTACACCTTC

d_gene: NA
j_gene: TRBJ1-5
v_gene: TRBV2
abundance: NA
CDR3aa: CASRPLNTNQPQHF
CDR3nt: TGTGCCAGCAGGCCGTTAAACACAAATCAGCCCCAGCATTTT

d_gene: NA
j_gene: TRBJ2-7
v_gene: TRBV7-6
abundance: NA
CDR3aa: CASSSRDGTDSYEQYF
CDR3nt: TGTGCCAGCAGCTCGCGGGACGGGACGGACTCCTACGAGCAGTACTTC

d_gene: NA
j_gene: TRBJ1-5
v_gene: TRBV27
abundance: NA
CDR3aa: CASSLWGVDQPQHF
CDR3nt: TGTGCCAGCAGTTTGTGGGGGGTGGATCAGCCCCAGCATTTT

d_gene: NA
j_gene: TRBJ2-7
v_gene: TRBV18
abundance: NA
CDR3aa: CASAGPEQYF
CDR3nt: TGTGCCTCGGCGGGACCCGAGCAGTACTTC

d_gene: NA
j_gene: TRBJ2-2
v_gene: TRBV2
abundance: NA
CDR3aa: CASTSTGELFF
CDR3nt: TGTGCCAGCACTTCCACCGGGGAGCTGTTTTTT

d_gene: TRBD1
j_gene: TRBJ2-7
v_gene: TRBV7-8
abundance: NA
CDR3aa: CASSLVPGQGASYEQYF
CDR3nt: TGTGCCAGCAGCTTAGTCCCGGGACAGGGGGCATCCTACGAGCAGTACTTC

d_gene: NA
j_gene: TRBJ1-2
v_gene: TRBV7-8
abundance: NA
CDR3aa: CASSPRDPRGYGYTF
CDR3nt: TGTGCCAGCAGCCCTAGAGACCCGCGGGGCTATGGCTACACCTTC

d_gene: NA
j_gene: TRBJ2-7
v_gene: TRBV5-6
abundance: NA
CDR3aa: CASSLGPTGYEQYF
CDR3nt: TGTGCCAGCAGCTTGGGGCCAACGGGCTACGAGCAGTACTTC

d_gene: TRBD1
j_gene: TRBJ2-7
v_gene: TRBV6-1
abundance: once
CDR3aa: CASRSGTGGFYEQYF
CDR3nt: TGTGCCAGCAGATCCGGGACAGGGGGCTTCTACGAGCAGTACTTC

d_gene: TRBD1
j_gene: TRBJ2-3
v_gene: TRBV7-9
abundance: NA
CDR3aa: CASSLGDRAAHTQYF
CDR3nt: TGTGCCAGCAGCTTAGGCGACAGGGCCGCCCATACGCAGTATTTT

d_gene: TRBD2
j_gene: TRBJ2-1
v_gene: TRBV9
abundance: NA
CDR3aa: CASNAGDSYNEQFF
CDR3nt: TGTGCCAGCAACGCGGGGGATTCATACAATGAGCAGTTCTTC

d_gene: NA
j_gene: TRBJ2-5
v_gene: TRBV7-3
abundance: NA
CDR3aa: CASSLFRQETQYF
CDR3nt: TGTGCCAGCAGCTTATTCCGCCAAGAGACCCAGTACTTC

d_gene: NA
j_gene: TRBJ1-3
v_gene: TRBV18
abundance: few
CDR3aa: CASSPIGGRSGNTIYF
CDR3nt: TGTGCCAGCTCACCGATAGGGGGAAGGTCTGGAAACACCATATATTTT

d_gene: TRBD1
j_gene: TRBJ1-3
v_gene: TRBV30
abundance: NA
CDR3aa: CAWSVLGQDAGNTIYF
CDR3nt: TGTGCCTGGAGTGTACTGGGACAGGACGCTGGAAACACCATATATTTT

d_gene: NA
j_gene: TRBJ1-5
v_gene: TRBV2
abundance: NA
CDR3aa: CASRSEGRDQPQHF
CDR3nt: TGTGCCAGCAGGTCAGAAGGGCGGGATCAGCCCCAGCATTTT

d_gene: NA
j_gene: TRBJ2-5
v_gene: TRBV2
abundance: NA
CDR3aa: CASRASSLRTQYF
CDR3nt: TGTGCCAGCAGGGCAAGTTCTCTCAGGACCCAGTACTTC

d_gene: TRBD2
j_gene: TRBJ2-1
v_gene: TRBV7-6
abundance: NA
CDR3aa: CASSSQAGGFSNEQFF
CDR3nt: TGTGCCAGCAGCTCGCAAGCGGGAGGGTTTTCGAATGAGCAGTTCTTC

d_gene: NA
j_gene: TRBJ2-1
v_gene: TRBV6-6
abundance: NA
CDR3aa: CASSYGADEQFF
CDR3nt: TGTGCCAGCAGTTACGGGGCGGATGAGCAGTTCTTC

d_gene: NA
j_gene: TRBJ1-3
v_gene: TRBV13
abundance: NA
CDR3aa: CASSLVGAGNTIYF
CDR3nt: TGTGCCAGCAGCTTAGTAGGGGCTGGAAACACCATATATTTT

d_gene: NA
j_gene: TRBJ1-2
v_gene: TRBV30
abundance: once
CDR3aa: CASKPHGYTF
CDR3nt: TGTGCCAGTAAGCCGCATGGCTACACCTTC

d_gene: TRBD2
j_gene: TRBJ2-7
v_gene: TRBV28
abundance: NA
CDR3aa: CASGTGGPYEQYF
CDR3nt: TGTGCCAGTGGAACGGGAGGCCCCTACGAGCAGTACTTC

d_gene: NA
j_gene: TRBJ2-1
v_gene: TRBV6-5
abundance: NA
CDR3aa: CASSYSTLNEQFF
CDR3nt: TGTGCCAGCAGTTACTCTACTTTGAATGAGCAGTTCTTC

d_gene: TRBD1
j_gene: TRBJ2-7
v_gene: TRBV27
abundance: once
CDR3aa: CASSSPGQGTYEQYF
CDR3nt: TGTGCCAGCAGTTCTCCGGGACAGGGTACCTACGAGCAGTACTTC

d_gene: TRBD1
j_gene: TRBJ2-1
v_gene: TRBV28
abundance: NA
CDR3aa: CASSPPGQGNNEQFF
CDR3nt: TGTGCCAGCAGTCCTCCCGGACAGGGAAACAATGAGCAGTTCTTC

d_gene: TRBD1
j_gene: TRBJ2-2
v_gene: TRBV7-9
abundance: NA
CDR3aa: CASSLQGANTGELFF
CDR3nt: TGTGCCAGCAGCCTACAGGGGGCGAACACCGGGGAGCTGTTTTTT

d_gene: TRBD2
j_gene: TRBJ2-7
v_gene: TRBV19
abundance: once
CDR3aa: CASSIIAGGTYEQYF
CDR3nt: TGTGCCAGTAGTATAATAGCGGGAGGAACATACGAGCAGTACTTC

d_gene: TRBD1
j_gene: TRBJ2-2
v_gene: TRBV28
abundance: NA
CDR3aa: CASSPTGVSGELFF
CDR3nt: TGTGCCAGCAGCCCGACAGGGGTTAGCGGGGAGCTGTTTTTT

d_gene: TRBD1
j_gene: TRBJ1-2
v_gene: TRBV5-1
abundance: NA
CDR3aa: CASSPGQSPGYTF
CDR3nt: TGCGCCAGCAGCCCGGGACAGAGTCCTGGCTACACCTTC

d_gene: TRBD2
j_gene: TRBJ2-1
v_gene: TRBV5-1
abundance: NA
CDR3aa: CASSTHLAGMGDEQFF
CDR3nt: TGCGCCAGCAGCACACATCTAGCGGGAATGGGCGATGAGCAGTTCTTC

d_gene: TRBD1
j_gene: TRBJ1-4
v_gene: TRBV7-9
abundance: NA
CDR3aa: CSSRSDRESEKLFF
CDR3nt: TGTTCCAGCAGGAGCGACAGGGAGAGTGAAAAACTGTTTTTT

d_gene: NA
j_gene: TRBJ1-2
v_gene: TRBV18
abundance: NA
CDR3aa: CASSPSVGVGYTF
CDR3nt: TGTGCCAGCTCACCCTCAGTGGGCGTTGGCTACACCTTC

d_gene: NA
j_gene: TRBJ2-7
v_gene: TRBV2
abundance: few
CDR3aa: CASSEARFPGYEQYF
CDR3nt: TGTGCCAGCAGTGAAGCGCGATTCCCCGGCTACGAGCAGTACTTC

d_gene: NA
j_gene: TRBJ2-7
v_gene: TRBV5-1
abundance: NA
CDR3aa: CASSLAGGGRGPSDYEQYF
CDR3nt: TGCGCCAGCAGCTTGGCCGGGGGGGGGAGGGGGCCCAGCGATTACGAGCAGTACTTC

d_gene: TRBD1
j_gene: TRBJ1-2
v_gene: TRBV18
abundance: once
CDR3aa: CASSPGQVGRNYGYTF
CDR3nt: TGTGCCAGCTCACCCGGACAGGTTGGGCGTAACTATGGCTACACCTTC

d_gene: NA
j_gene: TRBJ2-2
v_gene: TRBV9
abundance: NA
CDR3aa: CASSVGGLGTGELFF
CDR3nt: TGTGCCAGCAGCGTAGGGGGGCTAGGCACCGGGGAGCTGTTTTTT

d_gene: NA
j_gene: TRBJ2-3
v_gene: TRBV6-1
abundance: NA
CDR3aa: CASSDLSGLTDTQYF
CDR3nt: TGTGCCAGCAGTGACCTCTCGGGTCTCACAGATACGCAGTATTTT

d_gene: NA
j_gene: TRBJ1-5
v_gene: TRBV19
abundance: NA
CDR3aa: CASSRGYNQPQHF
CDR3nt: TGTGCCAGTAGTCGGGGGTACAATCAGCCCCAGCATTTT

d_gene: NA
j_gene: TRBJ2-7
v_gene: TRBV6-5
abundance: NA
CDR3aa: CASSTGVYEQYF
CDR3nt: TGTGCCAGTTCCACAGGAGTATACGAGCAGTACTTC

d_gene: NA
j_gene: TRBJ1-1
v_gene: TRBV5-8
abundance: NA
CDR3aa: CASSLVGGYTEAFF
CDR3nt: TGTGCCAGCAGCTTGGTAGGCGGGTACACTGAAGCTTTCTTT

d_gene: TRBD2
j_gene: TRBJ2-3
v_gene: TRBV28
abundance: few
CDR3aa: CASSAGGSRSDTQYF
CDR3nt: TGTGCCAGCTCGGCGGGAGGATCGCGTTCGGATACGCAGTATTTT

d_gene: TRBD1
j_gene: TRBJ1-5
v_gene: TRBV15
abundance: NA
CDR3aa: CATSPRTGVYSNQPQHF
CDR3nt: TGTGCCACCAGCCCCCGGACAGGAGTTTATAGCAATCAGCCCCAGCATTTT

d_gene: TRBD1
j_gene: TRBJ1-4
v_gene: TRBV9
abundance: NA
CDR3aa: CASSKRDSSEKLFF
CDR3nt: TGTGCCAGCAGCAAACGGGACAGCTCCGAAAAACTGTTTTTT

d_gene: TRBD1
j_gene: TRBJ2-7
v_gene: TRBV30
abundance: NA
CDR3aa: CAWSGDRASYEQYF
CDR3nt: TGTGCCTGGAGTGGGGACAGAGCCTCCTACGAGCAGTACTTC

d_gene: NA
j_gene: TRBJ2-7
v_gene: TRBV4-1
abundance: NA
CDR3aa: CASSPTRGRSVYEQYF
CDR3nt: TGCGCCAGCAGCCCCACGCGGGGCAGGAGCGTATACGAGCAGTACTTC

d_gene: NA
j_gene: TRBJ2-2
v_gene: TRBV6-6
abundance: NA
CDR3aa: CAGRDFAGELFF
CDR3nt: TGTGCCGGTAGGGACTTCGCCGGGGAGCTGTTTTTT

d_gene: NA
j_gene: TRBJ2-3
v_gene: TRBV5-1
abundance: NA
CDR3aa: CASSSGGSTDTQYF
CDR3nt: TGCGCCAGCAGCTCCGGCGGTAGCACAGATACGCAGTATTTT

d_gene: NA
j_gene: TRBJ1-6
v_gene: TRBV6-5
abundance: NA
CDR3aa: CASNIQGAMDSPLHF
CDR3nt: TGTGCCAGCAACATACAGGGAGCCATGGATTCACCCCTCCACTTT

d_gene: TRBD2
j_gene: TRBJ2-7
v_gene: TRBV5-1
abundance: NA
CDR3aa: CASSLVSSGPSYEQYF
CDR3nt: TGCGCCAGCAGCTTGGTCAGTAGCGGGCCGTCCTACGAGCAGTACTTC

d_gene: NA
j_gene: TRBJ2-5
v_gene: TRBV27
abundance: NA
CDR3aa: CASSPWDTWETQYF
CDR3nt: TGTGCCAGCAGTCCCTGGGACACTTGGGAGACCCAGTACTTC